This TCR beta chain was observed in a study of early T cells in non-severe SARS-CoV-2 infection. General study points: A preference for anti-spike CD8 responses marked VDJdb matching, which missed private and CD4 specificities.

CDR1 LGHDT and CDR2 YNNKEL come from the germline V gene (reference sequence). The CDR3 has 11 amino acids. Unmatched junction bases numbered 3, after V lost 10 bases and J lost 3 bases. A few counts support this clonotype. The antigen is undetermined. Tagging with unique molecular identifiers was applied to individual cDNA molecules. TCRdb re-analysed the 5' RACE reads in MiXCR, keeping a single row per CDR3 protein. The table records tens of thousands of distinct CDR3 sequences, around 12% of them present only once. Sample: whole blood. The receptor was isolated from an adult who was a healthcare worker with PCR-confirmed SARS-CoV-2 infection or an uninfected control (not recorded which). The V and J genes are TRBV3-1 and TRBJ2-7, with 7 bases lining up with TRBD1. CDR3 DNA sequence: TGTGCCACGGGACAGAGCTACGAGCAGTACTTC. As protein: CATGQSYEQYF.